Sequencing of this TCR beta chain was carried out in a study of T cell responses to AZD1222 COVID-19 vaccine. Study conclusions and caveats: Unmutated variant regions reportedly attract nearly half of all spike-specific TCRs. The study found vaccine-associated CD4 TCRs spanning spike, dominant at 160-218 and 743-854.

The CDR3 loop spans 15 amino acids. CDR1 is SGHDT, CDR2 YYEEEE, per germline. Unmatched junction bases numbered 8, after V lost 4 bases and J lost 3 bases. The protocol was immunoSEQ multiplex PCR, while the TCRdb copy is restricted to in-frame clones and leaves out a portion. The data show about 99,000 clones, 87% seen once. Note on this clone: Its specificity is not known.

The receptor was derived from an adult in good health. Sequenced material: peripheral blood, taken on day 0 of AZD1222 vaccination. This rearrangement joins TRBV5-6 to TRBJ2-7; 9 bases are shared with TRBD2. The CDR3 sequence is CASSLGGGENYEQYF. The CDR3 bases are TGTGCCAGCAGCCTCGGCGGGGGGGAAAACTACGAGCAGTACTTC. Based on the CDR3 plus reference TRBV5-6 and TRBJ2-7, the full variable domain is DAGVTQSPTHLIKTRGQQVTLRCSPKSGHDTVSWYQQALGQGPQFIFQYYEEEERQRGNFPDRFSGHQFPNYSSELNVNALLLGDSALYLCASSLGGGENYEQYFGPGTRLTVT.